The 26 T cell receptor beta chains below all came from one sample that was sequenced in a study of cytomegalovirus exposure and HLA in healthy donors. The PCR was carried out with 60 Vbeta primers and 13 Jbeta primers. Data came from immunoSEQ multiplex PCR; TCRdb stores just in-frame clones and leaves some out. The top ten hold approximately 3% of the sample, which has under 200,000 clones, roughly 78% seen once. The sequencing input was PBMCs. These receptors all stem from a woman in her forties in good health and CMV-seronegative.

The rearrangement links TRBV7-8 to TRBJ1-3, with TRBD1 matching over 10 bases. There are 16 residues in the CDR3. Per germline, CDR1 SGHVS and CDR2 FQNEAQ. V was clipped by 5 bases and J by 4 bases; unmatched bases: 8. The CDR3 nucleotides are TGTGCCAGCAGCGCGACAGGGGGCGCGACAGGAAACACCATATATTTT. Translating gives CASSATGGATGNTIYF. Full variable domain (rest looked up from reference TRBV7-8 and TRBJ1-3): GAGVSQSPRYKVAKRGQDVALRCDPISGHVSLFWYQQALGQGPEFLTYFQNEAQLDKSGLPSDRFFAERPEGSVSTLKIQRTQQEDSAVYLCASSATGGATGNTIYFGEGSWLTVV.

The chain links TRBV6-5 to TRBJ1-2; 7 positions agree with TRBD1. Germline assignment: CDR1 MNHEY and CDR2 SVGAGI. The CDR3 runs to 15 residues. Unmatched junction bases numbered 7, after V lost 4 bases and J lost 2 bases. CDR3 nucleotide sequence: TGTGCCAGCAGTTCCAGGACAGGAGGAAACTATGGCTACACCTTC. It is translated as CASSSRTGGNYGYTF.

This chain joins TRBV19 and TRBJ1-2; no definite D call. This CDR3 comprises 16 residues. Looked up from germline, CDR1 is LNHDA and CDR2 is SQIVND (reference sequence). The ends were cut back, 3 bases at V and 1 base at J, with 15 bases in the middle. CDR3 amino acids: CASSIFGTAFNYGYTF. In DNA form, the CDR3 reads TGTGCCAGTAGTATTTTTGGTACAGCTTTTAACTATGGCTACACCTTC.

The V and J genes are TRBV9 and TRBJ2-1, with 8 nucleotides matching TRBD2. The V gene end was trimmed by 0 bases and the J gene end by 10 bases; junction bases not matched to a gene: 12. Looked up from germline, CDR1 is SGDLS and CDR2 is YYNGEE. The length of the CDR3 is 16 residues. CDR3 nucleotide sequence: TGTGCCAGCAGCGTAGGTAAGAGCGGGGGCCCCAGGGAGCAGTTCTTC. It translates to CASSVGKSGGPREQFF.

The rearrangement links TRBV5-1 to TRBJ1-1; 12 nucleotides match TRBD1. The trim removed 4 bases at V and 7 bases at J, leaving 8 bases unmatched. The CDR3 loop spans 15 amino acids. Looked up from germline, CDR1 is SGHRS and CDR2 is YFSETQ. For the CDR3, the DNA is TGCGCCAGCAGCATGGGGGGACAGGGGGCCGATGAAGCTTTCTTT. Encoded protein: CASSMGGQGADEAFF.

The gene calls are TRBV28 and TRBJ1-1, with a tentative D call TRBD1 (6 bases). Germline lookup yields CDR1 MDHEN and CDR2 SYDVKM. With 8 bases removed from V and 4 bases from J, the gap between germline ends came to 14 bases. The CDR3 covers 13 residues. CDR3 region: CASRGGGGTEAFF. The CDR3, as DNA: TGTGCCAGCCGGGGAGGGGGTGGCACTGAAGCTTTCTTT.

This clone was seen just once. This chain uses TRBV6-6 with TRBJ1-3; D perhaps matches TRBD1 (6 bases). This CDR3 has 14 residues. V was clipped by 6 bases and J by 2 bases, with 11 bases between them. CDR1 MNHNY and CDR2 SVGAGI come from the germline V gene (reference sequence). CDR3 bases: TGTGCCAGCAGAAAGACAGGAGCTGGAAACACCATATATTTT. Protein product: CASRKTGAGNTIYF.

The V gene is TRBV15, the J gene TRBJ2-1, with 7 positions matching TRBD1. The V gene end was trimmed by 1 base and the J gene end by 4 bases; junction bases not matched to a gene: 7. Germline V gene lookup returns CDR1 LNHNV and CDR2 YYDKDF (reference sequence). CDR3 length: 16 amino acids. The DNA of the CDR3 is TGTGCCACCAGCAGAGGACAGGGAACGCGGTACAATGAGCAGTTCTTC. It is translated as CATSRGQGTRYNEQFF.

There are a few counts of this clone. The chain links TRBV7-9 to TRBJ2-2, with D possibly being TRBD1 (6 bases). The CDR3 is made up of 19 amino acids. Germline V CDR1 and CDR2: SEHNR, FQNEAQ (reference sequence). V was cut by 5 bases and J by 4 bases, with 26 bases left in between. The CDR3: CASSTWRTGRTRGTGELFF. In DNA form, the CDR3 reads TGTGCCAGCAGCACCTGGAGAACAGGGAGAACACGAGGCACCGGGGAGCTGTTTTTT.

This clone has more than one count but fewer than ten. This chain connects TRBV6-1 to TRBJ1-1, with TRBD1 identical over 7 bases. The CDR3 is 13 amino acids. From germline, CDR1 is MNHNS and CDR2 SASEGT. J gave up 4 bases and V 6 bases, and 5 bases lay outside the gene matches. CDR3 sequence reads: CASRETGSTEAFF. CDR3 bases: TGTGCCAGCAGGGAGACAGGGAGCACTGAAGCTTTCTTT.

This chain connects TRBV5-4 to TRBJ1-4; D is uncertain. V gave up 3 bases and J gave up 1 base, with 7 bases separating them. This CDR3 comprises 14 residues. CDR1 SGHNT and CDR2 YYREEE come from the germline V gene (reference sequence). This CDR3 reads CASSSTGTNEKLFF. The CDR3 DNA follows: TGTGCCAGCAGCTCCACTGGAACTAATGAAAAACTGTTTTTT.

The genes are TRBV2 and TRBJ2-5; perhaps TRBD2 as D (5 bases). Per germline, CDR1 SNHLY and CDR2 FYNNEI. Trimming cost V 5 bases and J 4 bases, with 14 bases left between them. The CDR3 runs 14 residues. The CDR3 region is CASSRDWTGETQYF. In nucleotides, the CDR3 is TGTGCCAGCAGTCGCGACTGGACTGGAGAGACCCAGTACTTC.

The chain joins TRBV10-2 to TRBJ1-5, with a weak D call TRBD1 (6 bases). Per the germline V gene, CDR1 is WSHSY and CDR2 is SAAADI. CDR3 size: 16 residues. V gave up 4 bases and J gave up 1 base, with 14 bases separating them. In DNA, the CDR3 is TGCGCCAGCAGTGCCGTAGAGGGGGTGAGCAATCAGCCCCAGCATTTT. It codes for CASSAVEGVSNQPQHF.

This chain connects TRBV9 to TRBJ2-5; 10 nucleotides line up with TRBD1. The CDR3 covers 15 residues. V was pared by 4 bases and J by 2 bases, with 5 bases of the junction left unmatched. Per germline, CDR1 SGDLS and CDR2 YYNGEE. CDR3 residues: CASSTRTGGQETQYF. The CDR3 DNA reads TGTGCCAGCAGCACCAGGACAGGGGGGCAAGAGACCCAGTACTTC.

This chain links TRBV7-9 with TRBJ2-7; D not resolved. Germline values: CDR1 SEHNR, CDR2 FQNEAQ (reference sequence). This CDR3 comprises 11 residues. V dropped 4 bases and J dropped 7 bases, with 8 bases sitting between them. Here the CDR3 reads CASSSAGEQYF. CDR3 nucleotide sequence: TGTGCCAGCAGCTCTGCCGGGGAGCAGTACTTC.

The chain recombines TRBV29-1 with TRBJ1-5; D gene unclear. V lost 4 bases and J 4 bases, leaving 14 bases between the germline ends. This CDR3 is built from 14 residues. Germline lookup yields CDR1 SQVTM and CDR2 ANQGSEA. DNA of the CDR3: TGCAGCGTTGGTGGCTGGTCCCGAAATCAGCCCCAGCATTTT. Its translation is CSVGGWSRNQPQHF.

The chain is built from TRBV6-1 and TRBJ1-2; no firm D call. The germline V gene encodes CDR1 MNHNS and CDR2 SASEGT. The CDR3 is made up of 14 amino acids. V lost 7 bases to trimming and J lost 7 bases, with 19 bases between them. The CDR3 sequence: CASTMGSLGVGYTF. In DNA, the CDR3 is TGTGCCAGCACCATGGGGAGCCTCGGGGTTGGCTACACCTTC.

The rearrangement links TRBV7-3 to TRBJ2-2, with TRBD2 as a possible D gene (5 bases). The CDR3 runs 17 residues. Trimming left V 5 bases short and J 4 bases short, with 20 bases between. Germline V gene data show CDR1 as SGHTA and CDR2 as FQGTGA. The CDR3 nucleotides are TGTGCCAGCAGCCCCCACGGCGGAGCGGAGTTCACCGGGGAGCTGTTTTTT. This gives the protein CASSPHGGAEFTGELFF.

The J gene is TRBJ1-5, the V gene TRBV6-5; unclear D gene. Deletions cut 2 bases from V and 3 bases from J, with 14 bases between. Looked up from germline, CDR1 is MNHEY and CDR2 is SVGAGI. The CDR3 contains 16 residues. This CDR3 reads CASSYARVPPNQPQHF. As DNA, the CDR3 is TGTGCCAGCAGTTACGCCCGGGTACCCCCCAATCAGCCCCAGCATTTT.

The chain has TRBV19 and TRBJ2-3; 8 bases align to TRBD1. The V gene end was trimmed by 6 bases and the J gene end by 1 base; junction bases not matched to a gene: 6. CDR3 size: 15 residues. CDR1 is LNHDA and CDR2 is SQIVND in the germline V gene (reference sequence). The CDR3 sequence is CASRFQGARTDTQYF. Written as DNA, the CDR3 is TGTGCCAGTAGATTCCAGGGGGCGCGCACAGATACGCAGTATTTT. Using reference TRBV19 and TRBJ2-3 for the parts outside the CDR3, the full variable domain is DGGITQSPKYLFRKEGQNVTLSCEQNLNHDAMYWYRQDPGQGLRLIYYSQIVNDFQKGDIAEGYSVSREKKESFPLTVTSAQKNPTAFYLCASRFQGARTDTQYFGPGTRLTVL.

The chain uses TRBV2 and TRBJ2-5; D is undetermined. Germline V lookup: CDR1 SNHLY, CDR2 FYNNEI. Between the trimmed V and J ends, which lost 6 bases and 2 bases, there was a span of 13 bases. The CDR3 length is 14 residues. CDR3: CASSRYRSQETQYF. CDR3 DNA: TGTGCCAGCAGCCGATACCGGTCTCAAGAGACCCAGTACTTC.

The chain combines TRBV12-5 with TRBJ1-1; TRBD1 might be the D (5 bases). This CDR3 is 13 amino acids long. Germline values: CDR1 LGHNT, CDR2 FRNRAP. V lost 1 base, J lost 5 bases, and 8 bases lay in between. CDR3 DNA: TGTGCTAGTGGTTTGGGGGGGAGGACTGAAGCTTTCTTT. The encoded protein is CASGLGGRTEAFF.

The DNA for the CDR3 is TGTGCCAGCACCCCCTACAGGGCTTACACTGAAGCTTTCTTT. Protein sequence: CASTPYRAYTEAFF. The chain recombines TRBV6-5 with TRBJ1-1; TRBD1 is a possible D gene (6 bases). This CDR3 has 14 amino acids. Trimming cost V 7 bases and J 3 bases, with 15 bases left between them. CDR1 and CDR2 from the germline V gene are MNHEY and SVGAGI.

This clone was seen only a few times. The chain couples TRBV7-9 to TRBJ1-1, with D unresolved. Germline-derived CDR1 and CDR2 are SEHNR and FQNEAQ (reference sequence). The CDR3 sequence is 12 residues long. V dropped 1 base and J dropped 7 bases, with 7 bases sitting between them. CDR3 sequence (DNA): TGTGCCAGCAGCTTAGGACAAATTGAAGCTTTCTTT. It codes for CASSLGQIEAFF.

This chain links TRBV7-2 with TRBJ1-2; tentative D call: TRBD1 (5 bases). V lost 5 bases to trimming and J lost 2 bases, with 9 bases between them. The CDR3 spans 13 residues. Germline V gives CDR1 SGHTA, CDR2 FQGNSA. CDR3 sequence reads: CASSQGWNYGYTF. The CDR3 DNA sequence: TGTGCCAGCAGCCAGGGATGGAACTATGGCTACACCTTC.

The rearrangement joins TRBV7-9 to TRBJ2-1, with TRBD2 matching over 12 bases. Trimming took 3 bases from V and 5 from J; bases not matched to a gene: 5. The germline CDR1 and CDR2 sequences are SEHNR and FQNEAQ (reference sequence). This CDR3 has 16 residues. Here the CDR3 reads CASSFATSGGHNEQFF. CDR3 DNA sequence: TGTGCCAGCAGCTTCGCGACTAGCGGGGGACACAATGAGCAGTTCTTC.